This T cell receptor beta chain was sequenced in a study of cytomegalovirus exposure and HLA in healthy donors listed by TCRdb under 2017. Some background on the complete study: An earlier analysis of around 600 of the donors reported about 250 Gb of sequence data and roughly 110 million unique TCR beta sequences from roughly 200 million T cells. Among roughly 400 genotyped donors of the cohort, an average of about 240,000 unique TCR beta nucleotide sequences were sequenced per donor, roughly a sixth of them non-productive. The study profiled the T cell repertoires of some 610 subjects by immunosequencing and related them to cytomegalovirus serostatus. Alongside the repertoire data, information on donor age, sex, ethnicity and CMV serostatus was compiled. The aim of the study was to test whether cataloging public T cell receptors could identify signatures of past pathogen exposure. A later genetic analysis used genome-wide SNP genotypes for about 65% of the roughly 700 donors, treating that subset as a discovery cohort. In an earlier analysis of roughly 540 of the donors, high-throughput TCR beta sequencing was used to judge whether each TCR beta V gene segment behaved as functional or pseudogenic. To predict cytomegalovirus infection status, the study combined high-throughput TCR immunosequencing, statistical association of individual TCRs with disease status, and machine learning. Rather than using new phenotypic data, the later analysis identified candidate immune exposures from TCR beta sequences and from how often those sequences occurred across donors. Every repertoire in the discovery cohort had been generated on one and the same sequencing platform. The number of donors typed differed by locus, with about 629-630 for A, B, C, DRB1 and DQB1, around 500 for DQA1, over 600 for DPA1, and around 460 for DPB1. Roughly 5 DR-DQ haplotypes were handled as single units for association and clustering because linkage in the cohort was strong. In addition to the first cohort of 666 subjects, a separate validation cohort of about 120 different subjects was used. An early release that covered approximately 600 HLA-typed donors contained approximately 300 gigabases of sequencing data and about 84 million unique TCR sequences. The genetic ancestry cluster associated with self-reported Caucasian donors included about four fifths of the 300 to 450 genotyped donors. HLA typing covered class I and class II loci at four-digit resolution. A later analysis re-analyzed previously published TCR beta repertoires from 650 to 800 donors and added high-resolution HLA genotyping to study TCR occurrence patterns.

The method behind the library was the immunoSEQ multiplex PCR assay. For the multiplex PCR, a mixture combining 60 forward primers for TCR Vbeta segments and 13 reverse primers for TCR Jbeta segments was used. The CDR3 region of rearranged TCR beta genes was amplified from genomic DNA by a multiplex PCR assay. Amplified TCR beta libraries were sequenced as 87-base-pair reads on the Illumina HiSeq System. The paper's data handling went like this. Across the 500 to 850 repertoires, a later analysis counted tens of millions of unique TCR beta chains, some 11 million of which were shared by at least two donors. To remove PCR and sequencing errors, raw reads were error-corrected and collapsed into unique sequences using a nearest-neighbor algorithm that merged closely related sequences. CDR3 sequences were aligned to IMGT reference sequences to assign V, D and J gene segments. For a sequence to be retained, at least a six-nucleotide match to both a V gene segment and a J gene segment was required. Rearrangements were called productive when the CDR3 lacked stop codons and stayed in frame with V and J; all others were non-productive. CDR3 was defined according to IMGT convention as the region running from the second conserved V-encoded cysteine to the conserved J-encoded phenylalanine. In an earlier analysis of more than 550 of the donors, sequences lacking an unambiguous match to a single V gene segment were excluded. An earlier analysis of roughly 590 of the donors called V segments functional above 56.7% productive rearrangements and segregating when the between-donor standard deviation exceeded 5%. To diagnose cytomegalovirus status from the catalog of TCR beta chain sequences, a statistical classification framework was built. In a later analysis, V and J genes were assigned by comparing TCR nucleotide sequences against IMGT/GENE-DB human TR gene sequences. In a later analysis, CDR3 sequences and most-parsimonious VDJ recombination scenarios were assigned using the TCRdist pipeline. In a later analysis, each TCR beta chain was defined by its CDR3 amino acid sequence together with its V-gene family, and reads lacking a unique V-gene family were excluded. To address suspected cross-contamination and a sequencing artifact, a later analysis removed over 500 highly shared, low-generation-probability nucleotide sequences. A later analysis calculated a clonal expansion index for each public chain from normalized within-repertoire ranks of inferred template counts. Generation probabilities in a later analysis came from a VDJ recombination model fitted to out-of-frame rearrangements, and those results were checked against IGoR. In a later analysis, hypergeometric tests were used to score TCR-TCR, TCR-HLA and TCR-CMV co-occurrence, with a repertoire-size bias correction applied to TCR pairs. To estimate false discovery rates, a later analysis permuted the HLA or CMV assignments 20 times. A later analysis grouped co-occurring TCRs with DBSCAN, adding TCRdist sequence similarity when clustering within HLA-allele-positive subsets. Repertoires with fewer than 30,000 or more than 120,000 public chains were left out of co-occurrence clustering, as were five repertoires with anomalous nucleotide sharing. Sourced from immuneACCESS, this table was stored by TCRdb with only in-frame sequences that have V and J called. A share of the clones is absent; for the studies checked, an unresolved V gene accounts for under half, and the remainder has no known explanation. V and J calls and clone size are as listed in that table; D and trimming were resolved from the DNA. This sample has about 160,000 clones in its table, and over 60% of those were observed once. The ten largest clonotypes hold about an eighth of the sample.

The V end gives up 5 bases and the J end 4 bases, leaving 8 bases in the junction not matched to a gene. CDR1 and CDR2 were assigned from the germline V gene (reference sequence) as SEHNR and FQNEAQ. The CDR3 covers 15 residues, taking in both the cysteine and the phenylalanine. CDR3 DNA is the only sequence kept; it has 45 bases, read in frame from the first base. What the work shows at the level of the full study, not this receptor alone: The earlier analysis of 587 of the donors excluded 15 to 20 rarely observed V segments, including chromosome 9 orphons, because counts were too low. A few of the identified cytomegalovirus-associated TCR beta chains were confirmed in vitro to be specific for cytomegalovirus antigens. Broadly in line with IMGT annotations, most TCR beta V segments showed up in productive rearrangements about 87% or about 30% of the time in an earlier analysis of roughly 590 of the donors. Correlated functional status among segregating V segments might reflect linkage disequilibrium, but an unknown experimental factor could not be ruled out. Most TCR sequences were observed very rarely across donors, whereas some public TCRs were present in many individuals. A total of 150 to 200 TCR beta chains were listed by the study as associated with cytomegalovirus. According to the authors, the approach could potentially be generalized to other disease states and immunological phenotypes. Because some donors lacked HLA typing at each locus, the association tests relied only on the typed subset. Cytomegalovirus status was reported to be diagnosed by the classifier with high specificity and sensitivity in both the original and validation cohorts. A later analysis associated some 17,000 TCR beta sequences with specific HLA alleles at a false discovery rate of 0.05. The 87-base-pair reads could not distinguish some IMGT-functional V segments, including TRBV6-2 and TRBV6-3, so those segments were excluded. In a later analysis, the rate of TCR association differed among HLA loci, with DRB1 alleles having the most associated TCRs and HLA-C alleles having the fewest. CMV serostatus was the only immune exposure information available for the cohort. Sequencing depth was assumed to be roughly uniform across donors in the presence/absence analyses, though that assumption may not hold. A further reported finding was that TCR beta sequences accurately predicted the HLA-A and HLA-B alleles for most subjects in the first cohort. The cohort was sequenced for TCR beta chains only, and without alpha or paired-chain data the features that could be detected were limited. According to a later analysis, parvovirus B19, influenza, CMV and Epstein-Barr virus appeared linked to several top co-occurrence clusters. An association between a missense DCLRE1C variant and V-gene and J-gene trimming of TCR beta chains was found in a later genetic analysis and replicated in an independent cohort. In a later analysis, HLA-associated TCR beta chains were found to be more clonally expanded and to have lower generation probabilities than equally common non-associated chains. Most CMV-associated TCR beta chains appeared to be HLA-restricted in a later analysis, and the HLA associations seemed to be driven largely by CMV exposure. A later genetic analysis reported fewer N-insertions in productive TCRs among donors in an Asian-associated ancestry cluster than the roughly 700-donor mean. Strong co-occurrence of HLA alleles, especially DR and DQ, made assigning TCR associations to individual alleles difficult. The sequencing pipeline was judged likely to have produced a cluster of highly shared sequence variants as a technical artifact.

As regards this clone: Which antigen it targets is not known. No base-level quality is on record; no much larger clone is a single base apart.

The cohort comprised fewer than 750 healthy bone marrow donors. At the time of sampling, all cohort members were nominally healthy, though unrecorded immune exposures were likely present. The donor tested CMV seropositive and was one of the 289 seropositive cohort members. Every donor gave a peripheral blood sample, and the peripheral blood mononuclear cells from that sample were used for TCR beta sequencing. The Qiagen DNeasy Blood Extraction Kit was used to extract genomic DNA from the blood cell samples. The sequenced sample was PBMCs. The chain couples TRBV7-9 to TRBJ1-1, and 9 junctional nucleotides match TRBD1. The receptor's source is a man aged 35 to 55 in good health and CMV-seropositive. Here is the DNA: TGTGCCAGCAGCGCATGGGACAGGGAAGGCACTGAAGCTTTCTTT. It encodes CASSAWDREGTEAFF.